Following are 26 T cell receptor beta chains from one sample sequenced in a study of CD8 T cells in ankylosing spondylitis (dated by TCRdb to 2016 to 2017). Library construction relied on 5' RACE. The listed sequencing device is Illumina HiSeq 2500. TCRdb ran its own pipeline on the public reads, namely fastp trimming at Q25 and MiXCR clone calling, and kept in-frame beta chains. Records with the same CDR3 protein are collapsed into one entry carrying the most frequent genes and DNA. Here the sample has about 150,000 distinct CDR3 sequences; roughly an eighth occur a single time. Around 4.1% of the sample is held by the ten biggest clonotypes. The specimen was blood, either unsorted or a sorted T cell fraction (not recorded which). These receptors were collected from a female donor with ankylosing spondylitis or in good health (not recorded which).

The table lists this clonotype with many counts. One end of the junction does not line up with germline, which may come from a read error. The chain carries TRBV29-1 and TRBJ1-4, with 8 bases fitting TRBD1. This CDR3 region has 12 residues. CDR1 SQVTM and CDR2 ANQGSEA come from the germline V gene. The DNA for the CDR3 is TGCAGCGTGGAAGGACAGGGTGAAAAACTGTTTTTT. Encoded protein: CSVEGQGEKLFF.

This clonotype was recorded many times. The rearrangement uses TRBV7-3 and TRBJ2-2, with a tentative D call TRBD1 (5 bases). V lost 0 bases to trimming and J lost 2 bases, with 13 bases between them. CDR1 and CDR2 (germline): SGHTA, FQGTGA. The CDR3 covers 17 residues. The CDR3 protein is CASSLTATVLNTGELFF. CDR3 in DNA: TGTGCCAGCAGCTTAACAGCGACAGTCCTTAACACCGGGGAGCTGTTTTTT.

This clonotype was counted many times. The chain recombines TRBV29-1 with TRBJ1-2; D is ambiguous. Germline V gene lookup returns CDR1 SQVTM and CDR2 ANQGSEA. CDR3 size: 10 residues. The V gene lost 6 bases and the J gene lost 8 bases, with 10 bases spanning the gap. CDR3 residues: CSVSEGGYTF. The CDR3 coding sequence is TGCAGCGTCTCCGAGGGCGGCTACACCTTC.

The J gene is TRBJ1-5, the V gene TRBV19; D is undetermined. Germline CDR1 reads LNHDA; CDR2 reads SQIVND (reference sequence). V shed 5 bases and J shed 2 bases, with 19 bases lying between them. This CDR3 spans 17 amino acids. The CDR3 sequence: CASSLDMVSARNQPQHF. CDR3 nucleotides: TGTGCCAGTAGTCTCGATATGGTGAGCGCCCGCAATCAGCCCCAGCATTTT.

This clonotype came up many times. This chain connects TRBV20-1 to TRBJ2-7; 7 bases match TRBD2. The CDR3 runs to 15 residues. V dropped 1 base and J dropped 0; count of bases not matched to a gene: 6. CDR1 DFQATT and CDR2 SNEGSKA come from the germline V gene (reference sequence). The CDR3 loop reads CSARGLGGSSYEQYF. The DNA of the CDR3 is TGCAGTGCTAGAGGATTGGGCGGGAGCTCCTACGAGCAGTACTTC.

This clonotype has at least ten counts. This chain joins TRBV5-1 and TRBJ2-1; TRBD2 matches at 10 bases. This CDR3 is 17 amino acids long. Germline trimming cut 0 bases from V and 13 bases from J; bases unmatched to any gene: 16. Germline values: CDR1 SGHRS, CDR2 YFSETQ. As DNA, the CDR3 is TGCGCCAGCAGCTTGGCACTAGCGGGGCCCGGGGGATCTGAACAGTTCTTC. Translating gives CASSLALAGPGGSEQFF.

This clonotype showed up many times. The chain is built from TRBV7-2 and TRBJ1-2; D uncertain. The CDR3 contains 12 residues. V was pared by 4 bases and J by 4 bases, with 7 bases between. Germline lookup yields CDR1 SGHTA and CDR2 FQGNSA. The CDR3 DNA reads TGTGCCAGCAGCTGGGAAGCCTATGGCTACACCTTC. It codes for CASSWEAYGYTF.

This chain joins TRBV7-6 and TRBJ2-2; D is uncertain. Between the trimmed V and J ends, which lost 5 bases and 4 bases, there was a span of 11 bases. The CDR3 length is 14 residues. Per the germline V gene, CDR1 is SGHVS and CDR2 is FNYEAQ. CDR3 protein: CASSPGSSTGELFF. Written as DNA, the CDR3 is TGTGCCAGCAGCCCCGGCAGCTCCACCGGGGAGCTGTTTTTT.

Many counts were recorded for this clonotype. The chain is built from TRBV6-5 and TRBJ1-1; tentatively, D is TRBD1 (6 bases). Germline V gene sequence: CDR1 MNHEY, CDR2 SVGAGI. This CDR3 is 15 amino acids long. V was cut by 4 bases and J by 5 bases, with 17 bases left in between. CDR3 residues: CASSSNPGQSTEAFF. DNA of the CDR3: TGTGCCAGCAGTTCTAACCCCGGACAGTCTACTGAAGCTTTCTTT.

Remarks on this clonotype: A clone one base away is much larger, so this may be a read error. The rearrangement links TRBV18 to TRBJ2-1, with D hard to call. There are 13 residues in the CDR3. Germline V gives CDR1 KGHSH, CDR2 LQKENI. Trimming cost V 2 bases and J 11 bases, with 13 bases left between them. The CDR3 DNA is TGTGCCAGCTCACCAGGCAGAGATAATAAGCAGTTCTTC. This translates into CASSPGRDNKQFF.

As to this clonotype: A read error may be the cause here, since a much bigger clone is one base away. The chain recombines TRBV29-1 with TRBJ2-1; TRBD2 matches 8 bases. The junction had 18 bases not matched to a gene; V was cut back by 7 bases and J by 13 bases. Looked up from germline, CDR1 is SQVTM and CDR2 is ANQGSEA. The CDR3 has 14 amino acids. Written as DNA, the CDR3 is TGCAGCGCTACACGGGGACTAGTGGAGGGTGTACAGTTCTTC. It yields the protein CSATRGLVEGVQFF.

This clonotype was counted many times. The V call is TRBV5-5, the J call TRBJ2-2, with 7 nucleotides matching TRBD1. Trimming cost V 4 bases and J 0 bases; bases outside gene matches: 6. This CDR3 has 16 residues. Germline V lookup: CDR1 SGHKS, CDR2 YYEKEE (reference sequence). CDR3 sequence reads: CASSVPGTANTGELFF. Written as DNA, the CDR3 is TGTGCCAGCAGCGTACCCGGGACAGCGAACACCGGGGAGCTGTTTTTT.

This clonotype appeared many times. The rearrangement joins TRBV2 to TRBJ1-3; TRBD1 aligns across 8 bases. CDR3 length: 17 residues. J gave up 3 bases and V 0 bases, and 7 bases lay outside the gene matches. Germline V gene sequence: CDR1 SNHLY, CDR2 FYNNEI. The CDR3 DNA follows: TGTGCCAGCAGTGAAGCGCCGCAGGGGGCGGGTGGAAACACCATATATTTT. As protein: CASSEAPQGAGGNTIYF.

This clonotype was recorded at least ten times. This rearrangement joins TRBV20-1 to TRBJ1-6, with a tentative D call TRBD1 (6 bases). The germline V and J ends were trimmed by 4 bases and 7 bases, with 17 bases remaining between them. Germline V CDR1 and CDR2: DFQATT, SNEGSKA (reference sequence). This CDR3 contains 15 residues. The CDR3 coding sequence is TGCAGTGCTAACACTCAGGGGCCGGGGAATTCACCCCTCCACTTT. Translating gives CSANTQGPGNSPLHF.

This chain joins TRBV6-1 and TRBJ2-1; D remains unclear. The CDR3 extends over 15 amino acids. Trimming stripped 5 bases from V and 0 bases from J, with 11 bases between. Germline CDR1 MNHNS, CDR2 SASEGT. The DNA for the CDR3 is TGTGCCAGCAGTAGGGCGGTGGTCTCCTACAATGAGCAGTTCTTC. Protein: CASSRAVVSYNEQFF.

This clonotype was seen repeatedly, ten times or more. The genes are TRBV11-1 and TRBJ1-1, with 9 bases fitting TRBD1. Losses at the gene ends were 5 bases for V and 1 base for J; bases not matched to a gene: 14. Per the germline V gene, CDR1 is SGHAT and CDR2 is FQDESV (reference sequence). This CDR3 has 18 residues. The CDR3 region is CASSIGPGQGGPNTEAFF. As DNA, the CDR3 is TGTGCCAGCAGCATCGGGCCGGGACAGGGAGGCCCGAACACTGAAGCTTTCTTT.

This clonotype was seen at least ten times. The chain has TRBV7-9 and TRBJ2-3, with D uncertain. Per the germline V gene, CDR1 is SEHNR and CDR2 is FQNEAQ (reference sequence). V shed 5 bases and J shed 4 bases, with 13 bases lying between them. The CDR3 is 14 amino acids. This CDR3 is CASSHPPRADTQYF. CDR3 sequence (DNA): TGTGCCAGCAGCCACCCCCCCCGAGCAGATACGCAGTATTTT.

This clonotype was counted many times. The V gene is TRBV28, the J gene TRBJ2-7, with 8 bases identical to TRBD2. Germline trimming cut 6 bases from V and 6 bases from J; bases unmatched to any gene: 13. This CDR3 spans 15 amino acids. Looked up from germline, CDR1 is MDHEN and CDR2 is SYDVKM. CDR3 protein: CASSLSGSGASEQYF. In DNA, the CDR3 is TGTGCCAGCAGCCTCAGCGGGAGCGGGGCCTCCGAGCAGTACTTC.

This clonotype was observed many times. V is TRBV6-2 or TRBV6-3 and J is TRBJ2-7, with 7 bases lining up with TRBD1. Germline trimming cut 2 bases from V and 5 bases from J; bases unmatched to any gene: 9. Germline CDR1 and CDR2: MNHEY and SVGEGT. There are 15 residues in the CDR3. For the CDR3, the DNA is TGTGCCAGCAGTTACACCGGACAGGAGACAAACGAGCAGTACTTC. Translation: CASSYTGQETNEQYF.

Ten or more counts support this clonotype. The chain uses TRBV20-1 and TRBJ2-7; 14 bases line up with TRBD2. Trimming at V came to 3 bases and at J to 6 bases, leaving 4 bases not matched to a gene. The CDR3 length is 14 residues. Germline V gene data show CDR1 as DFQATT and CDR2 as SNEGSKA (reference sequence). The CDR3 protein is CSASVGTSGSEQYF. DNA of the CDR3: TGCAGTGCTAGCGTCGGGACTAGCGGGAGCGAGCAGTACTTC.

In its sample, this clonotype was seen many times. The chain carries TRBV7-2 and TRBJ2-7; D call uncertain. The CDR3 extends over 12 amino acids. Germline CDR1 reads SGHTA; CDR2 reads FQGNSA. V dropped 1 base and J dropped 7 bases, with 8 bases sitting between them. This CDR3 reads CASSLDRREQYF. For the CDR3, the DNA is TGTGCCAGCAGCTTAGATCGCCGGGAGCAGTACTTC.

About this clonotype: Possible read error: a much larger clone is one base away. The chain is built from TRBV29-1 and TRBJ1-2; 7 positions agree with TRBD1. Germline CDR1 reads SQVTM; CDR2 reads ANQGSEA. With V trimmed by 7 bases and J by 13 bases, 6 bases remained unmatched. There are 9 residues in the CDR3. CDR3 amino acids: CSAYRGGTF. The CDR3 bases are TGCAGCGCTTACAGGGGCGGCACCTTC.

The sample holds a few counts of this clonotype. This chain links TRBV11-3 with TRBJ2-3; D might be TRBD2 (5 bases). Germline CDR1 is SGHNT and CDR2 is YENEEA. V was shortened by 5 bases and J by 6 bases, with 12 bases between the two germline ends. The CDR3 runs 13 residues. The CDR3 nucleotides read TGTGCCAGCAGCCCGCGGACTGGTGATACGCAGTATTTT. Protein: CASSPRTGDTQYF. The full variable domain, completed using reference TRBV11-3 and TRBJ2-3, is EAGVVQSPRYKIIEKKQPVAFWCNPISGHNTLYWYLQNLGQGPELLIRYENEEAVDDSQLPKDRFSAERLKGVDSTLKIQPAELGDSAVYLCASSPRTGDTQYFGPGTRLTVL.

J is TRBJ2-7 and V is TRBV29-1; 9 nucleotides line up with TRBD2. Germline CDR1 SQVTM, CDR2 ANQGSEA. Unmatched junction bases numbered 10, after V lost 4 bases and J lost 6 bases. The CDR3 is 14 residues long. The CDR3, as DNA: TGCAGCGTTGTCCCCGGGACTAGCATTTGCGAGCAGTACTTC. Translating it yields CSVVPGTSICEQYF.

There are many counts of this clonotype. The chain is built from TRBV7-2 and TRBJ1-2; maybe TRBD1 (5 bases). The germline gives CDR1 SGHTA, CDR2 FQGNSA. V lost 2 bases and J lost 4, with 11 bases in between. There are 14 residues in the CDR3. In nucleotides, the CDR3 is TGTGCCAGCAGCTTATACGGGGCGCCCTATGGCTACACCTTC. It encodes CASSLYGAPYGYTF.

The CDR3 region is CASSSSPGLAGERRAYNEQFF. CDR3 DNA: TGTGCCAGCAGCTCGAGTCCGGGACTAGCGGGAGAAAGAAGGGCCTACAATGAGCAGTTCTTC. The J gene is TRBJ2-1, the V gene TRBV3-1; the match to TRBD2 covers 14 bases. With 5 bases clipped from V and 2 bases from J, the junction kept 17 bases outside the gene matches. The CDR3 extends over 21 amino acids. The germline gives CDR1 LGHDT, CDR2 YNNKEL (reference sequence).